The rows below give T cell receptor beta chains drawn from one sample of a study of T-cell memory formation after mild COVID-19. TCRdb redid the calling of the 5' RACE reads with MiXCR, one entry per CDR3 protein. The sample consists of 290,000 or so distinct CDR3 sequences, 19% of them appearing once. The source material was PBMCs or a T cell subset sorted from them (not recorded which). These receptor sequences come from a man aged 18-30 years who had mild COVID-19 (a few samples of this study predate the infection). Cell type and time point are not known. The CDR3 runs from the conserved cysteine through the conserved F or W. A D gene is named only where the DNA matches it firmly. Only some rows state a clone size, as once, few, many or a class for expanded clones.

j_call: TRBJ1-5; d_call: .; v_call: TRBV7-2; clone_size: few; cdr3_aa: CASSIQGGTQPQHF; cdr3_nt: TGTGCCAGCAGCATACAGGGTGGAACTCAGCCCCAGCATTTT
j_call: TRBJ2-7; d_call: .; v_call: TRBV27; clone_size: .; cdr3_aa: CAAAPRGAYEQYF; cdr3_nt: TGTGCCGCCGCGCCCAGGGGGGCGTACGAGCAGTACTTC
j_call: TRBJ2-1; d_call: TRBD2; v_call: TRBV7-2; clone_size: few; cdr3_aa: CASSSGTNYNEQFF; cdr3_nt: TGTGCCAGCAGCTCCGGGACTAACTACAATGAGCAGTTCTTC
j_call: TRBJ2-1; d_call: .; v_call: TRBV7-3; clone_size: .; cdr3_aa: CASSLGVSSYNEQSF; cdr3_nt: TGTGCCAGCAGCTTAGGGGTCAGCTCCTACAATGAGCAGTCCTTC
j_call: TRBJ1-2; d_call: TRBD1; v_call: TRBV5-5; clone_size: .; cdr3_aa: CASSSRTGLNGYTF; cdr3_nt: TGTGCCAGCAGTTCCCGGACAGGGTTGAATGGCTACACCTTC
j_call: TRBJ1-2; d_call: TRBD1; v_call: TRBV5-5; clone_size: .; cdr3_aa: CASSPRQGLWYGYTF; cdr3_nt: TGTGCCAGCAGCCCCCGACAGGGTCTTTGGTATGGCTACACCTTC
j_call: TRBJ2-3; d_call: .; v_call: TRBV6-5; clone_size: few; cdr3_aa: CASSYNPPDISTDTQYF; cdr3_nt: TGTGCCAGCAGTTACAATCCCCCGGACATAAGCACAGATACGCAGTATTTT
j_call: TRBJ2-3; d_call: .; v_call: TRBV5-1; clone_size: many; cdr3_aa: CASSLLDTQYF; cdr3_nt: TGCGCCAGCAGCTTGCTTGATACGCAGTATTTT
j_call: TRBJ1-2; d_call: .; v_call: TRBV10-3; clone_size: many; cdr3_aa: CAISESIEDGYTF; cdr3_nt: TGTGCCATCAGTGAGTCGATAGAGGATGGCTACACCTTC
j_call: TRBJ1-5; d_call: TRBD1; v_call: TRBV24-1; clone_size: few; cdr3_aa: CATSDPGTDQPQHF; cdr3_nt: TGTGCCACCAGTGACCCGGGGACAGATCAGCCCCAGCATTTT
j_call: TRBJ1-4; d_call: TRBD1; v_call: TRBV5-1; clone_size: .; cdr3_aa: CASSLQGPNEKLFF; cdr3_nt: TGCGCCAGCAGCCTACAGGGGCCTAATGAAAAACTGTTTTTT
j_call: TRBJ2-5; d_call: TRBD1; v_call: TRBV19; clone_size: few; cdr3_aa: CASSGTGGLVETQYF; cdr3_nt: TGTGCCAGTAGTGGGACAGGGGGCTTAGTTGAGACCCAGTACTTC
j_call: TRBJ1-3; d_call: .; v_call: TRBV9; clone_size: many; cdr3_aa: CASSVASGAGNTIYF; cdr3_nt: TGTGCCAGCAGCGTAGCTAGCGGGGCTGGAAACACCATATATTTT
j_call: TRBJ2-1; d_call: .; v_call: TRBV5-1; clone_size: few; cdr3_aa: CASSPGTGDNEQFF; cdr3_nt: TGCGCCAGCAGCCCGGGGACCGGGGACAATGAGCAGTTCTTC
j_call: TRBJ1-1; d_call: .; v_call: TRBV20-1; clone_size: many; cdr3_aa: CSARVNEGTEAFF; cdr3_nt: TGCAGTGCTAGAGTGAACGAGGGGACTGAAGCTTTCTTT
j_call: TRBJ1-5; d_call: .; v_call: TRBV4-3; clone_size: few; cdr3_aa: CASSQDRTGLYSNQPQHF; cdr3_nt: TGCGCCAGCAGCCAAGATCGTACAGGCCTCTATAGCAATCAGCCCCAGCATTTT
j_call: TRBJ1-6; d_call: .; v_call: TRBV28; clone_size: .; cdr3_aa: CASRIGAARSSPLHF; cdr3_nt: TGTGCCAGCAGAATAGGGGCAGCTCGTAGTTCACCCCTCCACTTT
j_call: TRBJ2-7; d_call: TRBD2; v_call: TRBV7-2; clone_size: few; cdr3_aa: CASRSSGGGHEQYF; cdr3_nt: TGTGCCAGCAGATCTAGCGGGGGGGGCCACGAGCAGTACTTC
j_call: TRBJ1-2; d_call: .; v_call: TRBV6-6; clone_size: few; cdr3_aa: CASTSRDTYGYTF; cdr3_nt: TGTGCCAGCACCTCTCGGGATACCTATGGCTACACCTTC
j_call: TRBJ2-3; d_call: .; v_call: TRBV18; clone_size: .; cdr3_aa: CASSKVSTDTQYF; cdr3_nt: TGTGCCAGCTCAAAAGTTTCCACAGATACGCAGTATTTT
j_call: TRBJ1-6; d_call: .; v_call: TRBV24-1; clone_size: few; cdr3_aa: CATVGGTENSPLHF; cdr3_nt: TGTGCCACTGTGGGGGGGACGGAGAATTCACCCCTCCACTTT
j_call: TRBJ2-7; d_call: .; v_call: TRBV7-2; clone_size: .; cdr3_aa: CASGGTAVYEQYF; cdr3_nt: TGTGCCAGCGGCGGGACGGCCGTCTACGAGCAGTACTTC
j_call: TRBJ1-1; d_call: TRBD1; v_call: TRBV12-3/TRBV12-4; clone_size: many; cdr3_aa: CASTRPGQGENEAFF; cdr3_nt: TGTGCCAGCACCAGGCCCGGACAGGGTGAAAATGAAGCTTTCTTT
j_call: TRBJ2-6; d_call: .; v_call: TRBV5-1; clone_size: few; cdr3_aa: CASGQGWSGANVLTF; cdr3_nt: TGCGCCAGCGGCCAGGGGTGGTCTGGGGCCAACGTCCTGACTTTC
j_call: TRBJ1-6; d_call: .; v_call: TRBV3-1; clone_size: .; cdr3_aa: CASSQSWGAYNSPLHF; cdr3_nt: TGTGCCAGCAGCCAGAGTTGGGGGGCCTATAATTCACCCCTCCACTTT
j_call: TRBJ1-5; d_call: .; v_call: TRBV20-1; clone_size: .; cdr3_aa: CSAWDSNQPQHF; cdr3_nt: TGCAGTGCTTGGGATAGCAATCAGCCCCAGCATTTT
j_call: TRBJ2-2; d_call: .; v_call: TRBV2; clone_size: few; cdr3_aa: CASSDLAQAGELFF; cdr3_nt: TGTGCCAGCAGTGATCTAGCTCAGGCCGGGGAGCTGTTTTTT
j_call: TRBJ1-6; d_call: TRBD1; v_call: TRBV4-1; clone_size: few; cdr3_aa: CASSQYRGSPLHF; cdr3_nt: TGCGCCAGCAGCCAGTACAGGGGATCACCCCTCCACTTT
j_call: TRBJ1-5; d_call: .; v_call: TRBV24-1; clone_size: .; cdr3_aa: CATSVGSYQPQHF; cdr3_nt: TGTGCCACCAGTGTAGGCAGCTATCAGCCCCAGCATTTT
j_call: TRBJ2-1; d_call: TRBD2; v_call: TRBV12-3/TRBV12-4; clone_size: few; cdr3_aa: CASSPGGARNEQFF; cdr3_nt: TGTGCCAGCAGCCCGGGGGGGGCGCGGAATGAGCAGTTCTTC
j_call: TRBJ2-4; d_call: TRBD2; v_call: TRBV6-5; clone_size: .; cdr3_aa: CASSPRVGRGSLAVQYF; cdr3_nt: TGTGCCAGCAGTCCCCGGGTAGGGAGGGGATCCCTAGCGGTTCAGTACTTC
j_call: TRBJ2-3; d_call: .; v_call: TRBV7-2; clone_size: .; cdr3_aa: CASSLVAPTGTDTQYF; cdr3_nt: TGTGCCAGCAGCTTAGTAGCGCCAACAGGGACAGATACGCAGTATTTT
j_call: TRBJ1-2; d_call: .; v_call: TRBV5-6; clone_size: .; cdr3_aa: CASSLANTGYYGYTF; cdr3_nt: TGTGCCAGCAGCTTGGCCAACACAGGGTACTATGGCTACACCTTC
j_call: TRBJ2-5; d_call: .; v_call: TRBV5-1; clone_size: few; cdr3_aa: CASSLDDGETQYF; cdr3_nt: TGCGCCAGCAGCTTGGACGACGGGGAGACCCAGTACTTC
j_call: TRBJ2-6; d_call: .; v_call: TRBV5-4; clone_size: .; cdr3_aa: CASSHQGANVLTF; cdr3_nt: TGTGCCAGCAGCCATCAGGGGGCCAACGTCCTGACTTTC
j_call: TRBJ2-6; d_call: .; v_call: TRBV5-1; clone_size: few; cdr3_aa: CASSLVGTPAHSGANVLTF; cdr3_nt: TGCGCCAGCAGCTTGGTGGGGACCCCCGCGCACTCTGGGGCCAACGTCCTGACTTTC
j_call: TRBJ2-5; d_call: TRBD1; v_call: TRBV7-2; clone_size: .; cdr3_aa: CASSSTGGWQETQYF; cdr3_nt: TGTGCCAGCAGCTCGACAGGGGGCTGGCAAGAGACCCAGTACTTC
j_call: TRBJ2-7; d_call: .; v_call: TRBV4-1; clone_size: .; cdr3_aa: CASSQDRQGIYEQYF; cdr3_nt: TGCGCCAGCAGCCAAGACCGTCAAGGGATCTACGAGCAGTACTTC
j_call: TRBJ1-4; d_call: .; v_call: TRBV28; clone_size: .; cdr3_aa: CASSSGGAAEKLFF; cdr3_nt: TGTGCCAGCAGTTCCGGGGGGGCGGCTGAAAAACTGTTTTTT
j_call: TRBJ1-6; d_call: .; v_call: TRBV4-1; clone_size: .; cdr3_aa: CASSQDSPGRTLHF; cdr3_nt: TGCGCCAGCAGCCAAGATTCCCCGGGTAGAACCCTCCACTTT
j_call: TRBJ2-5; d_call: TRBD2; v_call: TRBV5-1; clone_size: few; cdr3_aa: CASSFASGGPQETQYF; cdr3_nt: TGCGCCAGCAGCTTTGCTAGCGGGGGCCCTCAAGAGACCCAGTACTTC
j_call: TRBJ1-6; d_call: TRBD1; v_call: TRBV5-1; clone_size: few; cdr3_aa: CASSLGTGSPPLHF; cdr3_nt: TGCGCCAGCAGCTTGGGGACAGGGTCCCCACCCCTCCACTTT
j_call: TRBJ2-2; d_call: TRBD2; v_call: TRBV4-2; clone_size: .; cdr3_aa: CASHPIGTSYTGELFF; cdr3_nt: TGTGCCAGCCACCCAATTGGGACTAGCTACACCGGGGAGCTGTTTTTT
j_call: TRBJ2-3; d_call: .; v_call: TRBV9; clone_size: few; cdr3_aa: CASSVGGGAFADTQYF; cdr3_nt: TGTGCCAGCAGCGTAGGTGGGGGCGCGTTTGCAGATACGCAGTATTTT
j_call: TRBJ1-1; d_call: .; v_call: TRBV20-1; clone_size: .; cdr3_aa: CSVTGNTEAFF; cdr3_nt: TGCAGTGTAACGGGGAACACTGAAGCTTTCTTT
j_call: TRBJ1-1; d_call: TRBD1; v_call: TRBV6-1; clone_size: few; cdr3_aa: CASRFDRDTEAFF; cdr3_nt: TGTGCCAGCAGATTCGACAGGGACACTGAAGCTTTCTTT
j_call: TRBJ2-5; d_call: TRBD2; v_call: TRBV7-6; clone_size: .; cdr3_aa: CASSGRGVTEGETQYF; cdr3_nt: TGTGCCAGCAGTGGGCGGGGGGTCACGGAGGGAGAGACCCAGTACTTC
j_call: TRBJ1-6; d_call: .; v_call: TRBV7-2; clone_size: .; cdr3_aa: CASSFEAGINSPLHF; cdr3_nt: TGTGCCAGCAGCTTCGAGGCAGGGATTAATTCACCCCTCCACTTT
j_call: TRBJ1-5; d_call: .; v_call: TRBV5-6; clone_size: many; cdr3_aa: CASTLRGQTNQPQHF; cdr3_nt: TGTGCCAGCACCCTCAGGGGACAAACCAATCAGCCCCAGCATTTT
j_call: TRBJ2-1; d_call: TRBD1; v_call: TRBV6-2/TRBV6-3; clone_size: few; cdr3_aa: CASSRTGVLGNEQFF; cdr3_nt: TGTGCCAGCAGCCGGACAGGGGTCCTGGGGAATGAGCAGTTCTTC